This entry describes one T cell receptor (beta chain). This entry comes from a study of patients and donors after allogeneic stem cell transplantation. V lost 4 bases and J lost 8, with 20 bases in between. This CDR3 has 15 amino acids. Germline V lookup: CDR1 SGHDN, CDR2 FVKESK. MiXCR was run by TCRdb on the RT-PCR reads, yielding one entry per CDR3 protein. Here the sample spans approximately 170,000 distinct CDR3 sequences, nearly 25% being singletons. V usage is TRBV14 and J usage is TRBJ1-2; D perhaps matches TRBD1 (6 bases). Material: blood, either unsorted or a sorted T cell fraction (not recorded which). The receptor comes from a human donor who was either an allogeneic HSCT recipient or a stem cell or donor lymphocyte infusion donor (not recorded which). It is not recorded whose cells these are; they may come from a transplant donor. CDR3: CASSLQSRGRLGYTF. The CDR3 region has the DNA TGTGCCAGCAGCCTACAAAGCAGGGGAAGGTTGGGCTACACCTTC.